A selection of T cell receptor beta chains follows, all from one sample in a study of vaccination and CD4 T cells after COVID-19. Their recognized antigens are unknown. TCRdb redid the calling of the PCR reads with MiXCR, one entry per CDR3 protein. The sample has tens of thousands of distinct CDR3 sequences, approximately 67% seen once. This sample comprised CD4+ T cells from blood, cultured in vitro, obtained after SARS-CoV-2 vaccination. These receptors were collected from a human donor who received a COVID-19 vaccine. CDR3s include the opening cysteine and the closing phenylalanine or tryptophan. The order of the fields is D gene, V gene, J gene, clone size, CDR3 DNA, CDR3 protein. A D gene is named only where the DNA matches it firmly. For some rows the clone size is stated as once, few or many, or as a class when expanded; others skip it.

D gene: TRBD1; V gene: TRBV20-1; J gene: TRBJ1-2; clone size: .; CDR3 DNA: TGCAGTGCTAGAGTAGACAGGGGCGACTATGGCTACACCTTC; CDR3 protein: CSARVDRGDYGYTF
D gene: TRBD2; V gene: TRBV7-2; J gene: TRBJ2-7; clone size: once; CDR3 DNA: TGTGCCAGCAGCTGGACTAGCGGGGGCTACGAGCAGTACTTC; CDR3 protein: CASSWTSGGYEQYF
D gene: TRBD1; V gene: TRBV6-1; J gene: TRBJ1-1; clone size: once; CDR3 DNA: TGTGCCACCTCAACAGGGGGTTGCACTGAAGCTTTCTTT; CDR3 protein: CATSTGGCTEAFF
D gene: .; V gene: TRBV10-1; J gene: TRBJ2-1; clone size: once; CDR3 DNA: TGCGCCAGCAGTGAGTCAGGGAATAGGATCAATGAGCAGTTCTTC; CDR3 protein: CASSESGNRINEQFF
D gene: .; V gene: TRBV20-1; J gene: TRBJ2-1; clone size: .; CDR3 DNA: TGCAGTGCATCGACTAGAGACAATGAGCAGTTCTTC; CDR3 protein: CSASTRDNEQFF
D gene: TRBD1; V gene: TRBV11-3; J gene: TRBJ2-2; clone size: .; CDR3 DNA: TGTGCCAGCAGCTCGCCGGGACAGGGGAACACCGGGGAGCTGTTTTTT; CDR3 protein: CASSSPGQGNTGELFF
D gene: .; V gene: TRBV24-1; J gene: TRBJ2-6; clone size: .; CDR3 DNA: TGTGCCACCAGTTCCGCGGGGGCGGGTGGGGCCAACGTCCTGACTTTC; CDR3 protein: CATSSAGAGGANVLTF
D gene: TRBD2; V gene: TRBV7-2; J gene: TRBJ2-5; clone size: .; CDR3 DNA: TGTGCCAGCAGCTATAGAGTCGCGGGGGGGACCCAGTACTTC; CDR3 protein: CASSYRVAGGTQYF
D gene: .; V gene: TRBV7-2; J gene: TRBJ2-2; clone size: few; CDR3 DNA: TGTGCCAGCAGGTCCCCTAATGGGGAGCTGTTTTTT; CDR3 protein: CASRSPNGELFF
D gene: .; V gene: TRBV7-8; J gene: TRBJ2-3; clone size: few; CDR3 DNA: TGTGCCAGCAGCTTAGTAGGAGGCGTCCGACGGACAGCTAGCACAGATACGCAGTATTTT; CDR3 protein: CASSLVGGVRRTASTDTQYF
D gene: TRBD1; V gene: TRBV19; J gene: TRBJ1-2; clone size: few; CDR3 DNA: TGTGCCAGTAGTACGATACAGGGGTGGGTTCTCGGCGACTATGGCTACACCTTC; CDR3 protein: CASSTIQGWVLGDYGYTF
D gene: TRBD1; V gene: TRBV6-1; J gene: TRBJ2-5; clone size: few; CDR3 DNA: TGTGCCAGCAACCACAGGGGTAAAGAGACCCAGTACTTC; CDR3 protein: CASNHRGKETQYF
D gene: .; V gene: TRBV19; J gene: TRBJ1-5; clone size: .; CDR3 DNA: TGTGCCAGTAGTTACGGTGATAGCAATCAGCCCCAGCATTTT; CDR3 protein: CASSYGDSNQPQHF
D gene: .; V gene: TRBV6-1; J gene: TRBJ1-5; clone size: few; CDR3 DNA: TGTGCCAGCACAGACGGGAATCAGCCCCAGCATTTT; CDR3 protein: CASTDGNQPQHF
D gene: TRBD1; V gene: TRBV6-1; J gene: TRBJ2-1; clone size: .; CDR3 DNA: TGTGCCAGCAGGGCAGGGGGACCCTACAATGAGCAGTTCTTC; CDR3 protein: CASRAGGPYNEQFF
D gene: TRBD1; V gene: TRBV12-3/TRBV12-4; J gene: TRBJ1-4; clone size: .; CDR3 DNA: TGTGCCAGCAGTTTGGACAGGGATGAAAAACTGTTTTTT; CDR3 protein: CASSLDRDEKLFF
D gene: TRBD1; V gene: TRBV11-2; J gene: TRBJ2-7; clone size: .; CDR3 DNA: TGTGCCAGCAGCTTAGAGGGCGGGTGGCACAGGGGGTCCGGAGAGCAGTACTTC; CDR3 protein: CASSLEGGWHRGSGEQYF
D gene: .; V gene: TRBV25-1; J gene: TRBJ2-1; clone size: .; CDR3 DNA: TGTGCCAGCAGTGATTCCTTTCTGGTTGAGCAGTTCTTC; CDR3 protein: CASSDSFLVEQFF
D gene: .; V gene: TRBV15; J gene: TRBJ1-2; clone size: .; CDR3 DNA: TGTGCCACCAGCGGGTTTCCAATAGACCCAGCGGGTTATGTGAGGGAGCGTGGCTACACCTTC; CDR3 protein: CATSGFPIDPAGYVRERGYTF
D gene: .; V gene: TRBV19; J gene: TRBJ1-2; clone size: .; CDR3 DNA: TGTGCCAGTAGAGGAGGGACTAACTATGGCTACACCTTC; CDR3 protein: CASRGGTNYGYTF
D gene: TRBD2; V gene: TRBV11-3; J gene: TRBJ2-5; clone size: .; CDR3 DNA: TGTGCCAGCAGCCCAGGACTAGCGGGGGAGGGGGGCGCAGAGACCCAGTACTTC; CDR3 protein: CASSPGLAGEGGAETQYF
D gene: .; V gene: TRBV29-1; J gene: TRBJ1-4; clone size: once; CDR3 DNA: TGCAGCGTTGCTGGAGGGTTTTCCACTAATGAAAAACTGTTTTTT; CDR3 protein: CSVAGGFSTNEKLFF
D gene: TRBD1; V gene: TRBV12-5; J gene: TRBJ1-3; clone size: .; CDR3 DNA: TGTGCTAGTGGTTTCTTCCCCACTACAGGGGATGGAAACACCATATATTTT; CDR3 protein: CASGFFPTTGDGNTIYF
D gene: TRBD1; V gene: TRBV2; J gene: TRBJ1-1; clone size: .; CDR3 DNA: TGTGCCAGCAGTGGGGGACAGGGGGCAAGGGGAACTGAAGCTTTCTTT; CDR3 protein: CASSGGQGARGTEAFF
D gene: .; V gene: TRBV7-3; J gene: TRBJ1-1; clone size: .; CDR3 DNA: TGTGCCAGCAGCTTAACGGACAGCCCTGGGACTGAAGCTTTCTTT; CDR3 protein: CASSLTDSPGTEAFF
D gene: .; V gene: TRBV11-3; J gene: TRBJ1-6; clone size: .; CDR3 DNA: TGTGCCAGCAGCTTATCGGGCCCTTCACCCCTCCACTTT; CDR3 protein: CASSLSGPSPLHF
D gene: TRBD2; V gene: TRBV2; J gene: TRBJ2-3; clone size: .; CDR3 DNA: TGTGCCAGCAGTCCCGAGATAGCGGGAGTACGTCTTGGCACAGATACGCAGTATTTT; CDR3 protein: CASSPEIAGVRLGTDTQYF
D gene: TRBD1; V gene: TRBV30; J gene: TRBJ1-2; clone size: .; CDR3 DNA: TGTGCCTGGAGTGTACGGAGGCAGGGGGCCCATGGCTACACCTTC; CDR3 protein: CAWSVRRQGAHGYTF
D gene: .; V gene: TRBV10-3; J gene: TRBJ2-3; clone size: .; CDR3 DNA: TGTGCCATCAGTGCGGGGGAAGATACGCAGTATTTT; CDR3 protein: CAISAGEDTQYF
D gene: TRBD1; V gene: TRBV10-2; J gene: TRBJ1-2; clone size: .; CDR3 DNA: TGCGCCAGCAGTTCCGGGACAGGCAACTATGGCTACACCTTC; CDR3 protein: CASSSGTGNYGYTF
D gene: .; V gene: TRBV7-2; J gene: TRBJ2-5; clone size: .; CDR3 DNA: TGTGCCAGCAGCTTAGTCCTGGTGGAGACCCAGTACTTC; CDR3 protein: CASSLVLVETQYF
D gene: .; V gene: TRBV10-3; J gene: TRBJ1-5; clone size: few; CDR3 DNA: TGTGCCATCAGTGATGGGCAGGGCAATCAGCCCCAGCATTTT; CDR3 protein: CAISDGQGNQPQHF
D gene: .; V gene: TRBV30; J gene: TRBJ1-6; clone size: .; CDR3 DNA: TGTGCCTGGAGTGGGCAGTACAATTCACCCCTCCACTTT; CDR3 protein: CAWSGQYNSPLHF
D gene: .; V gene: TRBV7-9; J gene: TRBJ1-2; clone size: .; CDR3 DNA: TGTGCCAGCAGCTTAGTAGTAGGGCTTGGCTACACCTTC; CDR3 protein: CASSLVVGLGYTF
D gene: .; V gene: TRBV4-1; J gene: TRBJ1-5; clone size: once; CDR3 DNA: TGCGCCAGCAGCCGCGGGCTGACAGGCAGGTATAGCAATCAGCCCCAGCATTTT; CDR3 protein: CASSRGLTGRYSNQPQHF
D gene: TRBD2; V gene: TRBV11-3; J gene: TRBJ2-3; clone size: .; CDR3 DNA: TGTGCCAGCAGTTTAACTAGCGGGGGGGTATATACGCAGTATTTT; CDR3 protein: CASSLTSGGVYTQYF
D gene: .; V gene: TRBV6-4; J gene: TRBJ1-2; clone size: .; CDR3 DNA: TGTGCCAGCAGCGTGGACGTCGGGGGAGGCTACACCTTC; CDR3 protein: CASSVDVGGGYTF
D gene: .; V gene: TRBV6-5; J gene: TRBJ2-5; clone size: .; CDR3 DNA: TGTGCCAGCAGTTACAGGGAGCGGTTTGGGCGGTACCTCCAAGAGACCCAGTACTTC; CDR3 protein: CASSYRERFGRYLQETQYF
D gene: .; V gene: TRBV25-1; J gene: TRBJ1-6; clone size: .; CDR3 DNA: TGTGCCAGCAAGTCGCACTCCTATAATTCACCCCTCCACTTT; CDR3 protein: CASKSHSYNSPLHF
D gene: .; V gene: TRBV25-1; J gene: TRBJ1-1; clone size: few; CDR3 DNA: TGTGCCAGCAGTGCCCTCGGGGGGAACACTGAAGCTTTCTTT; CDR3 protein: CASSALGGNTEAFF
D gene: TRBD1; V gene: TRBV19; J gene: TRBJ2-5; clone size: .; CDR3 DNA: TGTGCCAGTAGCCGCAAGACAGGGGAGACCCAGTACTTC; CDR3 protein: CASSRKTGETQYF
D gene: .; V gene: TRBV24-1; J gene: TRBJ1-5; clone size: few; CDR3 DNA: TGTGCCACCATGGGTGATGGGGGAAATCAGCCCCAGCATTTT; CDR3 protein: CATMGDGGNQPQHF
D gene: TRBD1; V gene: TRBV7-9; J gene: TRBJ1-4; clone size: .; CDR3 DNA: TGTGCCAGCAGCAGCTTTAGGACAGGAGGTGAAAAACTGTTTTTT; CDR3 protein: CASSSFRTGGEKLFF
D gene: TRBD2; V gene: TRBV7-2; J gene: TRBJ2-1; clone size: .; CDR3 DNA: TGTGCCAGCAGCCCGTTTAGCGGGGGGGCGAACAATGAGCAGTTCTTC; CDR3 protein: CASSPFSGGANNEQFF
D gene: .; V gene: TRBV6-1; J gene: TRBJ2-7; clone size: .; CDR3 DNA: TGTGCCAGCAGTGAACCTAGTCGGTTATACGAGCAGTACTTC; CDR3 protein: CASSEPSRLYEQYF
D gene: .; V gene: TRBV4-2; J gene: TRBJ1-3; clone size: few; CDR3 DNA: TGTGCCAGCAGCCAAGTAAACAGTCGGTCTGGAAACACCATATATTTT; CDR3 protein: CASSQVNSRSGNTIYF
D gene: .; V gene: TRBV12-3/TRBV12-4; J gene: TRBJ2-2; clone size: .; CDR3 DNA: TGTGCCAGCAGTGGGGTGCGGGTCCGAGGCGGGGAGCTGTTTTTT; CDR3 protein: CASSGVRVRGGELFF
D gene: TRBD1; V gene: TRBV30; J gene: TRBJ2-3; clone size: .; CDR3 DNA: TGTGCCTGGGGGGGACAGGGTCTTGATACGCAGTATTTT; CDR3 protein: CAWGGQGLDTQYF
D gene: .; V gene: TRBV29-1; J gene: TRBJ2-4; clone size: .; CDR3 DNA: TGCAGCGTAATTTGGGGTGGCGCCAAAAACATTCAGTACTTC; CDR3 protein: CSVIWGGAKNIQYF
D gene: .; V gene: TRBV6-1; J gene: TRBJ1-3; clone size: .; CDR3 DNA: TGTGCCAGCAGTCGGACAGCCTCTGGAAACACCATATATTTT; CDR3 protein: CASSRTASGNTIYF